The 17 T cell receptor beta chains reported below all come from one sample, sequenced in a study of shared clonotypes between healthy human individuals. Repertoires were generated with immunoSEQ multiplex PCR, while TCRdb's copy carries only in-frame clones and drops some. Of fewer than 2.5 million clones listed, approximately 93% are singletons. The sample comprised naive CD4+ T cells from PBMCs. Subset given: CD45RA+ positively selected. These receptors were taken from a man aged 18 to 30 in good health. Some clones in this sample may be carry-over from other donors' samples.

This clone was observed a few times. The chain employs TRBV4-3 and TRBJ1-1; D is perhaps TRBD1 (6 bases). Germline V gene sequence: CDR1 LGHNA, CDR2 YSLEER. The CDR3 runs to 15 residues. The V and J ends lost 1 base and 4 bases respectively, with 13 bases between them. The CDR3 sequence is CASSQVQGLSTEAFF. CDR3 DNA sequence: TGCGCCAGCAGCCAAGTACAGGGCTTGTCCACTGAAGCTTTCTTT.

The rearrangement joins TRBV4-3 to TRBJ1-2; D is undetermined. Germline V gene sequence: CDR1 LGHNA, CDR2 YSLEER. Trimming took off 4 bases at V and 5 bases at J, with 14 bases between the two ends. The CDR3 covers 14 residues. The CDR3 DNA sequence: TGCGCCAGCAGCCGAGGTCGGGCAGTATATGGCTACACCTTC. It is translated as CASSRGRAVYGYTF.

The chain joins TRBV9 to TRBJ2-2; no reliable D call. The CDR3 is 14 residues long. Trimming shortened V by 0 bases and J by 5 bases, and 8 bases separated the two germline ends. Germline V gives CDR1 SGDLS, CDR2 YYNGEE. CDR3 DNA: TGTGCCAGCAGCGTAGACCCAAGGACCGGGGAGCTGTTTTTT. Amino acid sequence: CASSVDPRTGELFF.

CDR3 DNA sequence: TGCGCCAGCAGCCTGGGACTAGCAGAGCTCATATACACAGATACGCAGTATTTT. Its protein product is CASSLGLAELIYTDTQYF. J is TRBJ2-3 and V is TRBV5-1, with 9 bases that match TRBD2. The V gene's germline CDR1 is SGHRS and CDR2 YFSETQ. After removal of 4 bases from V and 2 bases from J, the junction contained 14 bases not matched to a gene. This CDR3 comprises 18 residues.

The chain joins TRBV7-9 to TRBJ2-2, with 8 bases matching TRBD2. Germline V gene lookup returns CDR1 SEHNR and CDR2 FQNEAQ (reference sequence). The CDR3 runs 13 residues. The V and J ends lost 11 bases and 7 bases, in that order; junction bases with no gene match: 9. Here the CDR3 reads CASGPGGGGELFF. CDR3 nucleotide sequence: TGTGCCTCCGGCCCCGGGGGGGGCGGGGAGCTGTTTTTT.

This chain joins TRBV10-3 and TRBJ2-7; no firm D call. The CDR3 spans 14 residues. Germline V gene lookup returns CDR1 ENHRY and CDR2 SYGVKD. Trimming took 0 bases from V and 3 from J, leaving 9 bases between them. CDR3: CAISESTRNYEQYF. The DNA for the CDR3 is TGTGCCATCAGTGAGTCGACGCGGAACTACGAGCAGTACTTC.

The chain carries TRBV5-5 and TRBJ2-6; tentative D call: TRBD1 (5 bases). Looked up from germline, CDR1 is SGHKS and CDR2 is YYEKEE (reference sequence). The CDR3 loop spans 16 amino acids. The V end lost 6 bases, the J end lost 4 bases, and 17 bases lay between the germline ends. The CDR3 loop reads CASNIGAGFGANVLTF. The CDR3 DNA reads TGTGCCAGCAACATTGGGGCAGGTTTCGGGGCCAACGTCCTGACTTTC.

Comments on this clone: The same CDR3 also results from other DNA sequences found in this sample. This CDR3 reads CASSETGGNYGYTF. As DNA, the CDR3 is TGTGCCAGCAGTGAAACAGGGGGGAACTATGGCTACACCTTC. This sequence joins TRBV6-1 and TRBJ1-2; 8 nucleotides agree with TRBD1. This CDR3 is built from 14 residues. V dropped 2 bases and J dropped 2; count of bases not matched to a gene: 1. CDR1 and CDR2 (germline): MNHNS, SASEGT.

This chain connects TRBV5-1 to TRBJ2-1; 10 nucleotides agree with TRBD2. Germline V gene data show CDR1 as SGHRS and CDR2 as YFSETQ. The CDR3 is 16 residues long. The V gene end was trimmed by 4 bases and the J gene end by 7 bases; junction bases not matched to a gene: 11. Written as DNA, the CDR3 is TGCGCCAGCAGCCCCATAGCGGGAGGTCCCCTGAATGAGCAGTTCTTC. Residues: CASSPIAGGPLNEQFF.

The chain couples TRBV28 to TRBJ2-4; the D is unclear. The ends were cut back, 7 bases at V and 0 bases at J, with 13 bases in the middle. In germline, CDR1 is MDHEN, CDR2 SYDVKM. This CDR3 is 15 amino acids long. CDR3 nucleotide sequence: TGTGCCAGCATCGGAGAGGCTATAGCCAAAAACATTCAGTACTTC. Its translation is CASIGEAIAKNIQYF.

Here the CDR3 DNA reads TGTGCCAGTAGTGAGTGGGGGCTGAAGGGACCCCAGCATTTT. Protein sequence: CASSEWGLKGPQHF. J is TRBJ1-5 and V is TRBV19; possible D gene TRBD1, 6 bases. V was shortened by 5 bases and J by 10 bases, with 18 bases between the two germline ends. CDR1 and CDR2 (germline): LNHDA, SQIVND (reference sequence). The length of the CDR3 is 14 residues.

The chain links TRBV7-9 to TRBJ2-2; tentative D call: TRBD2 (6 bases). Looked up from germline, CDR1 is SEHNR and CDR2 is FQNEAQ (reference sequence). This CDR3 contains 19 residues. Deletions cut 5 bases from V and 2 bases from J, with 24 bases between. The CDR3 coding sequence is TGTGCCAGCAGCCCCCCGGGTGGGGGGTGGAATACCAACACCGGGGAGCTGTTTTTT. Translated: CASSPPGGGWNTNTGELFF.

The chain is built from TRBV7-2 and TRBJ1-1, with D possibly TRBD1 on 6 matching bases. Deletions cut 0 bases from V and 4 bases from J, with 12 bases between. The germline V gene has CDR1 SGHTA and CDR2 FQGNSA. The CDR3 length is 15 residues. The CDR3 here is CASSLAAGAATEAFF. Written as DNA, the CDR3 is TGTGCCAGCAGCTTAGCCGCAGGGGCCGCCACTGAAGCTTTCTTT. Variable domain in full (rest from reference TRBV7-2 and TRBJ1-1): GAGVSQSPSNKVTEKGKDVELRCDPISGHTALYWYRQSLGQGLEFLIYFQGNSAPDKSGLPSDRFSAERTGGSVSTLTIQRTQQEDSAVYLCASSLAAGAATEAFFGQGTRLTVV.

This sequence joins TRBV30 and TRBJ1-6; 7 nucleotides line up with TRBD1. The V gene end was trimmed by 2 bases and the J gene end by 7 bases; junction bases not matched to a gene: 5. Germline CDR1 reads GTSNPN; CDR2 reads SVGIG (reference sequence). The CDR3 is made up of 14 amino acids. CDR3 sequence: CAWSLGTANSPLHF. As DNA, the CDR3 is TGTGCCTGGAGTTTAGGGACAGCCAATTCACCCCTCCACTTT.

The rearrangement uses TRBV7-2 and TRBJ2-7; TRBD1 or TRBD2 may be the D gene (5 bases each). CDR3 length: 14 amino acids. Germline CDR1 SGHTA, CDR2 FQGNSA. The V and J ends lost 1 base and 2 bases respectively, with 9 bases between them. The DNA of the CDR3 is TGTGCCAGCAGCTTAGGGGACGGAGCCTACGAGCAGTACTTC. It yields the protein CASSLGDGAYEQYF. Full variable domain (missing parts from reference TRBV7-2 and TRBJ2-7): GAGVSQSPSNKVTEKGKDVELRCDPISGHTALYWYRQSLGQGLEFLIYFQGNSAPDKSGLPSDRFSAERTGGSVSTLTIQRTQQEDSAVYLCASSLGDGAYEQYFGPGTRLTVT.

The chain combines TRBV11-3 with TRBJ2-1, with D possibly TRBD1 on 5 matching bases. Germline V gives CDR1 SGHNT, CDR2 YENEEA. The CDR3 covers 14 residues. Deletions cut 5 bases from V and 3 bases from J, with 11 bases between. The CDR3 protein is CASSRVGVYNEQFF. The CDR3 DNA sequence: TGTGCCAGCAGCCGAGTAGGGGTCTACAATGAGCAGTTCTTC. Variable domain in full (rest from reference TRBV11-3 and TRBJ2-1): EAGVVQSPRYKIIEKKQPVAFWCNPISGHNTLYWYLQNLGQGPELLIRYENEEAVDDSQLPKDRFSAERLKGVDSTLKIQPAELGDSAVYLCASSRVGVYNEQFFGPGTRLTVL.

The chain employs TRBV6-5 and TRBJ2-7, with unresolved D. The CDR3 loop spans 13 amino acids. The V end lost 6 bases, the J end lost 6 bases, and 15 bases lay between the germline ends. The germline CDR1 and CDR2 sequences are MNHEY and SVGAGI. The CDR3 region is CASRSGRVSEQYF. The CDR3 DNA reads TGTGCCAGCAGGTCGGGCCGCGTGAGCGAGCAGTACTTC.